This T cell receptor (beta chain) was identified during a study of T cells in localized non-small cell lung cancer. Broader study findings: One tumor region alone was sequenced, and heterogeneity therefore remains possible. Measurement of T cell clonality placed uninvolved adjacent lung highest, above the level in tumor. Greater T cell density in blood accompanied longer overall survival.

V lost 4 bases to trimming and J lost 1 base; unmatched junction nucleotides: 6. There are 15 residues in the CDR3. Germline V gene lookup returns CDR1 SGHTS and CDR2 YDEGEE. TCRdb's copy holds only in-frame clones and misses some; the assay was immunoSEQ multiplex PCR. Of about 24,000 clones in the sample, about 86% were seen once. Notes on this clone: Its target is not known.

This TCR came from a male donor at least 60 years old with stage II squamous cell lung carcinoma. The V gene is TRBV5-8, the J gene TRBJ2-3, with 7 bases fitting TRBD1. Sequencing used peripheral blood, obtained before any cancer treatment. CDR3 nucleotides: TGTGCCAGCAGCCCTGGGACAGTCCGCACAGATACGCAGTATTTT. Translation: CASSPGTVRTDTQYF.